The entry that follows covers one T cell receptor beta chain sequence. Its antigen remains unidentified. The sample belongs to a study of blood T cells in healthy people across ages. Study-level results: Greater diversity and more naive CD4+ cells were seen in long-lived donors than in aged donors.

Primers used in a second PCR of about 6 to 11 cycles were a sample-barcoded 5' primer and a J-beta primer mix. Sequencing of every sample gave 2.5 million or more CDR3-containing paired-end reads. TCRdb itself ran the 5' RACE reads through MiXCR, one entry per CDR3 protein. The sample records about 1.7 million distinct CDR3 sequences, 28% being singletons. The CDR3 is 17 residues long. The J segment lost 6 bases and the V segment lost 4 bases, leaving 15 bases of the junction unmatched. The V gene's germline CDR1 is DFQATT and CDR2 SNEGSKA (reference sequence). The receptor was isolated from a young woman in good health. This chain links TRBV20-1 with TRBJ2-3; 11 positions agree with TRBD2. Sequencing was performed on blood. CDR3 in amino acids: CSATTSGEFTRVDTQYF. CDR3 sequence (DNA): TGCAGTGCTACGACTAGCGGGGAATTCACACGGGTGGATACGCAGTATTTT.